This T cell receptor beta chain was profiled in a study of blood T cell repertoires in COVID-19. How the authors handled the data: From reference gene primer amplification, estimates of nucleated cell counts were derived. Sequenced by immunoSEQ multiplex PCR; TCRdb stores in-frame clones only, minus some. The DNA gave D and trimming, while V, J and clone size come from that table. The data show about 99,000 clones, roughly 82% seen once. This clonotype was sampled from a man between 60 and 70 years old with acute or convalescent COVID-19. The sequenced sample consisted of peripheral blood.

CDR3 in amino acids: CASSLRTGPNTEAFF. For the CDR3, the DNA is TGCGCCAGCAGCTTGCGGACAGGACCGAACACTGAAGCTTTCTTT. The chain is built from TRBV5-1 and TRBJ1-1, with 7 bases aligning to TRBD1. The CDR3 is 15 residues long. CDR1 and CDR2 from the germline V gene are SGHRS and YFSETQ. Trimming took 1 base from V and 1 from J; bases not matched to a gene: 4.